Each of the 24 T cell receptor beta chains below was sequenced from the same sample in a study of tumor and adjacent non-tumor tissue in lung cancer. This sample's RNA came from whole unsorted tissue. A modified ARM-PCR protocol with three rounds of nested PCR amplified TCRbeta. MiXCR was run by TCRdb on the multiplex PCR reads, yielding one entry per CDR3 protein. This sample has 100,000 to 150,000 distinct CDR3 sequences; 60% to 70% occur once, and the top ten carry around 13%. Sequencing input: lung tumor tissue. The source is a man in his thirties or forties with non-small cell lung cancer.

The chain joins TRBV10-3 to TRBJ2-3; perhaps TRBD2 as D (7 bases). V was shortened by 3 bases and J by 6 bases, with 16 bases between the two germline ends. The CDR3 has 15 amino acids. Germline V gives CDR1 ENHRY, CDR2 SYGVKD. The CDR3 protein is CAISEGGGVTDTQYF. The CDR3, as DNA: TGTGCCATCAGTGAAGGGGGGGGAGTCACGGATACGCAGTATTTT.

The rearrangement links TRBV6-1 to TRBJ2-3; weak D call: TRBD2 (5 bases). Germline V gene data show CDR1 as MNHNS and CDR2 as SASEGT. This CDR3 is built from 13 residues. V lost 10 bases and J 15 bases, leaving 26 bases between the germline ends. The CDR3 loop is CATSAPGKNTHYF. The CDR3 coding sequence is TGTGCCACCTCGGCCCCGGGGAAGAATACACACTATTTT.

This chain connects TRBV10-1 to TRBJ2-4; a weak D match, TRBD2 (6 bases). Germline V gene lookup returns CDR1 WNHNN and CDR2 SYGVQD (reference sequence). This CDR3 has 15 residues. V dropped 5 bases and J dropped 2 bases, with 13 bases sitting between them. The CDR3 DNA reads as TGCGCCAGCAGTAAGGGACTGGGAACCAAAAACATTCAGTACTTC. Translated, it gives CASSKGLGTKNIQYF.

Remarks on this clonotype: Germline and junction disagree at one end, which may indicate a read error. The chain couples TRBV11-2 to TRBJ2-7; 8 positions agree with TRBD1. Germline assignment: CDR1 SGHAT and CDR2 FQNNGV. This CDR3 has 15 residues. The CDR3: CVSSQHGQGIDEQYF. CDR3 sequence (DNA): TGTGTCAGCAGCCAGCACGGACAGGGTATTGACGAGCAGTACTTC. Using reference TRBV11-2 and TRBJ2-7 for the parts outside the CDR3, the full variable domain is EAGVAQSPRYKIIEKRQSVAFWCNPISGHATLYWYQQILGQGPKLLIQFQNNGVVDDSQLPKDRFSAERLKGVDSTLKIQPAKLEDSAVYLCVSSQHGQGIDEQYFGPGTRLTVT.

As concerns this clonotype: A much larger clone differs by one base, so this may be a read error. This chain uses TRBV5-1 with TRBJ2-7, with D perhaps being TRBD1 or TRBD2 (6 bases each). The CDR3 runs to 15 residues. Germline CDR1 SGHRS, CDR2 YFSETQ. The CDR3 region is CANSPSLDSGYEQYF. The CDR3 region has the DNA TGCGCCAACAGCCCGAGCCTGGACAGCGGGTACGAGCAGTACTTC.

The genes are TRBV20-1 and TRBJ2-3; D may be TRBD1 (7 bases). Germline lookup yields CDR1 DFQATT and CDR2 SNEGSKA (reference sequence). V shed 2 bases and J shed 3 bases, with 24 bases lying between them. The CDR3 loop spans 18 amino acids. Here the CDR3 reads CSARYNQGGSHKTDTQYF. In nucleotides, the CDR3 is TGCAGTGCTAGATATAATCAGGGGGGCTCGCATAAGACAGATACGCAGTATTTT.

Concerning this clonotype itself: With a much larger clone just one base away, this may be a read error. V and J are TRBV20-1 and TRBJ2-3; 8 nucleotides match TRBD2. Germline lookup yields CDR1 DFQATT and CDR2 SNEGSKA (reference sequence). The CDR3 is 15 amino acids. Trimming took 5 bases from V and 5 from J; bases not matched to a gene: 12. Here the CDR3 DNA reads TGCAGTGCTCCTTTTGCGGGGGGCGCGGGAGATACGCAGTATTTT. Translated, it gives CSAPFAGGAGDTQYF.

Turning to this clonotype: A much larger clone sits a single nucleotide away, making a read error possible. DNA of the CDR3: TGCAGTGCTGGGACTACTAGCGGGGATTCCTACGAGCAGTACTTC. Translating gives CSAGTTSGDSYEQYF. The J gene is TRBJ2-7, the V gene TRBV20-1; 10 positions agree with TRBD2. CDR1 is DFQATT, CDR2 SNEGSKA, per germline (reference sequence). The ends lost 5 bases at V and 1 base at J; junction bases unmatched: 8. The CDR3 is 15 amino acids.

Details on this clonotype: A much larger clone lies a single base off, so this may be a read error. The chain has TRBV29-1 and TRBJ1-2; weak D call: TRBD1 (5 bases). CDR3 length: 11 amino acids. The germline gives CDR1 SQVTM, CDR2 ANQGSEA. The DNA of the CDR3 is TGCAGCGTTGACTGGGGCTATGGCTGCACCTTC. Its protein product is CSVDWGYGCTF.

This clonotype was seen many times. The CDR3, as DNA: TGTGCCTGGAGTGTAGAGGGCTCGGGCACAGATACGCAGTATTTT. Encoded protein: CAWSVEGSGTDTQYF. The J gene is TRBJ2-3, the V gene TRBV30, with D possibly TRBD2 on 5 matching bases. The V gene lost 0 bases and the J gene lost 1 base, with 11 bases spanning the gap. The CDR3 has 15 amino acids. Germline V gives CDR1 GTSNPN, CDR2 SVGIG (reference sequence).

With regard to this clonotype: A read error may account for a junction end that differs from germline. This chain links TRBV6-1 with TRBJ2-4; D is undetermined. This CDR3 has 17 residues. The germline V gene has CDR1 MNHNS and CDR2 SASEGT. CDR3 sequence (DNA): TGTGTCAGCAGTCCCGGTTGGGCTATGATAAACCAAAACATTCAGTACTTC. It is translated as CVSSPGWAMINQNIQYF.

This clonotype showed up many times. The chain employs TRBV5-6 and TRBJ2-5; 9 positions match TRBD2. CDR1 is SGHDT, CDR2 YYEEEE, per germline. This CDR3 spans 13 amino acids. The V gene end was trimmed by 1 base and the J gene end by 13 bases; junction bases not matched to a gene: 8. CDR3 region: CASSLTSGFRPYF. CDR3 in DNA: TGTGCCAGCAGCTTGACTAGCGGGTTCAGGCCGTACTTC. The entire variable domain, with the rest obtained from reference TRBV5-6 and TRBJ2-5, is as follows: DAGVTQSPTHLIKTRGQQVTLRCSPKSGHDTVSWYQQALGQGPQFIFQYYEEEERQRGNFPDRFSGHQFPNYSSELNVNALLLGDSALYLCASSLTSGFRPYFGPGTRLLVL.

As to this clonotype: Since a much larger clone is just one base distant, this may be a read error. This chain joins TRBV12-3 or TRBV12-4 and TRBJ1-1; 9 bases fit TRBD1. CDR3 length: 13 amino acids. The DNA for the CDR3 is TGTGCCAGCAGGGGACAGGGCAACACTGAAGTTTTCTTT. This translates into CASRGQGNTEVFF.

This chain uses TRBV6-1 with TRBJ2-7; D call uncertain. V shed 10 bases and J shed 2 bases, with 21 bases lying between them. This CDR3 region has 15 residues. Germline CDR1 and CDR2: MNHNS and SASEGT. DNA for the CDR3: TGTGCCAACAGCCGAGAAGGCAGGATCCCCTACGAGCAGTACTTC. Protein product: CANSREGRIPYEQYF.

This clonotype came up many times. V is TRBV4-1 and J is TRBJ2-1, with 9 nucleotides matching TRBD2. In germline, CDR1 is MGHRA, CDR2 YSYEKL. This CDR3 has 21 amino acids. Trimming removed 0 bases from V and 0 bases from J; junction bases left unmatched: 15. The CDR3 reads CASSQDIQRGVLLSSYNEQFF. The DNA of the CDR3 is TGCGCCAGCAGCCAAGATATCCAGCGGGGGGTTCTACTGAGCTCCTACAATGAGCAGTTCTTC.

As concerns this clonotype: This may stem from a read error, because a much larger clone lies one nucleotide away. V gene TRBV6-1 combines with J gene TRBJ2-2; D gene unclear. CDR1 is MNHNS, CDR2 SASEGT, per germline. The CDR3 length is 13 residues. V gave up 6 bases and J gave up 8 bases, with 13 bases separating them. The CDR3 loop is CASSHIVTGELFF. CDR3 nucleotide sequence: TGTGCCAGCAGCCACATAGTGACAGGGGAGCTGTTTTTT.

J is TRBJ2-7 and V is TRBV4-1; no clear D. Trimming shortened V by 0 bases and J by 1 base, and 7 bases separated the two germline ends. The V gene's germline CDR1 is MGHRA and CDR2 YSYEKL. The CDR3 has 14 residues. Written as DNA, the CDR3 is TGCGCCAGCAGCCAAGATGGGCAGTCCTACGAGCAGTACTTC. Its protein is CASSQDGQSYEQYF.

Comment on this clonotype: A read error may explain this, as a much larger clone is one base away. The chain combines TRBV20-1 with TRBJ1-1, with D hard to call. V dropped 5 bases and J dropped 10 bases, with 23 bases sitting between them. Germline V gene sequence: CDR1 DFQATT, CDR2 SNEGSKA (reference sequence). The CDR3 spans 14 residues. CDR3 nucleotide sequence: TGCAGTGCTGAGGGAGCGACTCAGAAAGGTGGAGCTTTCTTT. The encoded protein is CSAEGATQKGGAFF.

About this clonotype: This may be a read error, as it is one base from a much larger clone. This chain uses TRBV6-1 with TRBJ1-1, with D maybe TRBD1 (5 bases). V shed 8 bases and J shed 5 bases, with 21 bases lying between them. CDR3 length equals 15 residues. Germline CDR1 reads MNHNS; CDR2 reads SASEGT. The DNA of the CDR3 is TGTGCCAGCTGCGAGTGGGGCCGCAAGAAAACTGAAGCTTTCTTT. Protein: CASCEWGRKKTEAFF.

As concerns this clonotype: A read error may explain this, as a much larger clone is one base away. The rearrangement uses TRBV29-1 and TRBJ2-4, with 11 bases aligning to TRBD2. This CDR3 region has 13 residues. CDR1 and CDR2 from the germline V gene are SQVTM and ANQGSEA. The CDR3 is CNVPGLAGNIQYF. CDR3 coding DNA: TGCAACGTTCCCGGACTAGCGGGAAACATTCAGTACTTC.

This clonotype was observed a few times. This may stem from a read error, because a much larger clone lies one nucleotide away. The chain joins TRBV29-1 to TRBJ1-1; 8 positions agree with TRBD1. The CDR3 is made up of 13 amino acids. Germline assignment: CDR1 SQVTM and CDR2 ANQGSEA. CDR3 in DNA: TGCAGCGTCGGACAGGGTATGAACAATGAAGCTTTCTTT. Protein product: CSVGQGMNNEAFF.

This clonotype has at least ten counts. The CDR3 bases are TGCGCCAGCAGCCACCCACGGACAGATACGCAGTATTTT. Protein sequence: CASSHPRTDTQYF. The genes are TRBV4-1 and TRBJ2-3; D not certain. V was shortened by 3 bases and J by 3 bases, with 7 bases between the two germline ends. Looked up from germline, CDR1 is MGHRA and CDR2 is YSYEKL. This CDR3 comprises 13 residues.

This clonotype has just a few counts. This may stem from a read error, because a much larger clone lies one nucleotide away. The chain has TRBV20-1 and TRBJ2-2; TRBD2 is a possible D gene (6 bases). The CDR3 extends over 15 amino acids. Germline values: CDR1 DFQATT, CDR2 SNEGSKA (reference sequence). Trimming shortened V by 3 bases and J by 5 bases, and 16 bases separated the two germline ends. The CDR3 is CSARVEGTGTGELFF. CDR3 nucleotides: TGCAGTGCTAGGGTGGAGGGGACGGGAACCGGGGAGCTGTTTTTT.

This clonotype was counted only a few times. A read error may explain this, as a much larger clone is one base away. This CDR3 is missing its conserved last phenylalanine or tryptophan, likely due to a read error. This sequence joins TRBV20-1 and TRBJ2-7; D is possibly TRBD2 (6 bases). Per germline, CDR1 DFQATT and CDR2 SNEGSKA (reference sequence). The CDR3 covers 13 residues. Deletions cut 5 bases from V and 0 bases from J, with 11 bases between. The CDR3 protein is CSAFRDSSYEQYL. DNA of the CDR3: TGCAGTGCTTTCCGGGACTCCTCCTACGAGCAGTACCTC.